This TCR beta chain is from a study of blood T cell repertoires in COVID-19. Measured with immunoSEQ multiplex PCR; TCRdb has only the in-frame clones, and not every one. The sample yields about 44,000 clones, about 90% seen once. This clone was found a few times. From germline, CDR1 is LGHNA and CDR2 YSLEER. This CDR3 is built from 13 residues. The V gene lost 1 base and the J gene lost 3 bases, with 6 bases spanning the gap. Sequenced: peripheral blood. This clonotype originated in a woman older than 75 in a cohort sampled during active or convalescent COVID-19. J is TRBJ1-1 and V is TRBV4-3, with D uncertain. DNA of the CDR3: TGCGCCAGCAGCCAAGTAGCGGACACTGAAGCTTTCTTT. This translates into CASSQVADTEAFF.